This TCR beta chain stems from a study of shared clonotypes between healthy human individuals. Overall study findings and caveats: Despite large depth, rarefaction showed incomplete sorted-subset sequencing. Four donors shared approximately 5% of their naive CD4 clonotypes. Expectations were that clonotype sharing among donors would be affected by sequencing depth.

Generated by immunoSEQ multiplex PCR, the TCRdb table keeps only in-frame clones and is missing some. In the table there are about 700,000 clones, 92% of which are singletons. Trimming left V 2 bases short and J 3 bases short, with 13 bases between. This CDR3 has 15 amino acids. Germline-derived CDR1 and CDR2 are SEHNR and FQNEAQ (reference sequence). Worth noting for this clone: Its antigen is currently unknown.

Positive CCR7 selection of CD45RO-negative cells yielded the naive CD8 cells, and terminally differentiated effector memory CD45RA+ cells were excluded. All donors were Caucasian adults living in Nashville, Tennessee. This receptor was identified in a man aged 25-40 years in good health. The gene calls are TRBV7-9 and TRBJ2-5, with D tentatively TRBD1 (5 bases). Sample: naive CD8+ T cells sorted from blood. The CDR3 spells CASSLLTTGKETQYF. The CDR3 bases are TGTGCCAGCAGCTTACTCACCACAGGAAAAGAGACCCAGTACTTC.